This entry concerns a single T cell receptor (beta chain). Its specific antigen is unknown. Base qualities are not recorded, but no much larger clone differs from it by a single base. This sample is drawn from a study of blood T cell repertoires in COVID-19 (dated by TCRdb to the early 2020s). For the wider study: Collaborator samples came from the United States, Italy and Spain and covered acute and convalescent phases of COVID-19. The prospective study material was composed of cDNA or gDNA derived from T cells, B-cell-depleted T cells, or PBMCs. The dataset comprised deeply sampled blood TCRbeta repertoires from subjects exposed to, actively infected with, or recovered from COVID-19. The repertoires were released in a freely available public database meant as a resource for research on the immune response to SARS-CoV-2. Samples were obtained from the ongoing ImmuneRACE study (first 160 participants) and from approximately 1,200 subjects provided by 6 global collaborators. The sample metadata nearly always contained a de-identified subject ID, COVID-19 status, age in years and sex. Where available, HLA class I and class II types were obtained from metadata supplied by the sample provider rather than from assay-based typing.

Findings and caveats that apply to the study as a whole: The quantity of clinical and demographic metadata differed by source and by participant and was supplied without curation.

TCRbeta CDR3 regions were amplified from genomic DNA by means of the immunoSEQ Assay, a bias-controlled multiplex PCR. From the authors' description of their analysis: The number of nucleated cells in each sample was estimated from the amplification of reference gene primers within the assay. To quantify the absolute abundance of each unique TCRbeta CDR3 rearrangement, sequence reads were collapsed and filtered. Productive Simpson clonality was computed per sample as the square root of Simpson's diversity index over productive rearrangements. TCRdb retrieved this table from immuneACCESS and kept in-frame rearrangements only. Not all clones are present; in checked studies, unresolved V genes account for under half, and no reason is known for the remainder. V and J calls and clone size are those listed in that table; D and trimming were worked out from the DNA. This sample lists some 42,000 clones; approximately 91% were detected once. Together, the top ten hold about 2.4% of the sample.

Each collaborating institution followed its own protocols to collect whole blood in K2EDTA tubes. Collaborator samples were shipped for TCRbeta analysis as frozen whole blood, isolated PBMCs, or DNA extracted from either sample type. Deletion took 7 bases off V and 11 bases off J, with a span of 23 bases between the germline ends. The CDR3 contains 14 residues, cysteine and phenylalanine counted. Only CDR3 DNA remains: 42 bases, in frame from the first base. Based on the germline V gene (reference sequence), the CDR1 and CDR2 sequences are MNHEY and SMNVEV. The chain links TRBV27 with TRBJ1-1; the best D guess is TRBD1, with 6 bases matching. The sequence came from a human donor in a cohort sampled during active COVID-19. The material sequenced was peripheral blood. The DNA reads as follows: TGTGCCAGCAAATGGTTTTCGCAGCAGGGGCCCGCTTTCTTT. Translated, this gives CASKWFSQQGPAFF.